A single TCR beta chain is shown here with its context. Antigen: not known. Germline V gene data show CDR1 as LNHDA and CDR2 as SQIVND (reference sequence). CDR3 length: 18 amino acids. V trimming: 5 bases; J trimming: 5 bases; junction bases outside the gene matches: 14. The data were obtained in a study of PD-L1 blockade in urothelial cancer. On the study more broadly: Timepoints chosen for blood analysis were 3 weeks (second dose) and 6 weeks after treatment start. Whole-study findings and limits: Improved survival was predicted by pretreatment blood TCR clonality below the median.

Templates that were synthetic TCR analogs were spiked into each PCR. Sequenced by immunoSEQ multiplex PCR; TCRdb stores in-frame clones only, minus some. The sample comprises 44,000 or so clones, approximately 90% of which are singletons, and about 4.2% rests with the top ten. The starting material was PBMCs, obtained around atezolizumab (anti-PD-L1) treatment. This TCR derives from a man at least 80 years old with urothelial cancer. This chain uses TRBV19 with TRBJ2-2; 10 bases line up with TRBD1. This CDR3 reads CASSFNSPGQGRTGELFF. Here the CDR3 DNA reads TGTGCCAGTAGTTTCAATTCACCGGGACAGGGGAGAACCGGGGAGCTGTTTTTT.